Sequencing of this TCR beta chain was carried out in a study of identical twins. TCRdb itself ran the 5' RACE reads through MiXCR, one entry per CDR3 protein. The sample has 270,000 or so distinct CDR3 sequences; roughly 8% are singletons. The CDR3 length is 14 residues. CDR1 and CDR2 (germline): SGHKS, YYEKEE (reference sequence). V lost 7 bases, J lost 2 bases, and 7 bases stayed unmatched. These data were also filed under a second study, of yellow fever vaccine responses in identical twins.

J is TRBJ2-7 and V is TRBV5-5, with 9 nucleotides matching TRBD1. Sequenced input: CD8+ T cells sorted from blood. The receptor's source is a woman in her late teens or twenties in good health. DNA of the CDR3: TGTGCCAGCGGCCCCGGGACAGGGCCCTACGAGCAGTACTTC. Protein sequence: CASGPGTGPYEQYF.